This TCR beta chain was documented in a study of T cell responses to AZD1222 COVID-19 vaccine. Method: immunoSEQ multiplex PCR; TCRdb's copy keeps in-frame clones and lacks some. The sample yields over 120,000 clones, 86% seen once. Pooled together were second doses at about 4 or about 12 weeks. The CDR3 consists of 18 residues. Germline V lookup: CDR1 MGHRA, CDR2 YSYEKL. V lost 3 bases to trimming and J lost 0 bases; unmatched junction nucleotides: 7. Study findings and constraints: Donors were chiefly white British, with a greater number of females, and clonal diversity was perhaps underestimated. Recipients of AZD1222 seropositive at baseline numbered only five or six.

The sample holds one count of this clone. Its antigen remains unknown. This chain joins TRBV4-1 and TRBJ2-6; 8 nucleotides match TRBD1. The sample was peripheral blood, taken 28 days after the second AZD1222 dose. This clonotype originated in an adult who received the AZD1222 COVID-19 vaccine. The CDR3 coding sequence is TGCGCCAGCAGCCAGCCGGGACAGGTTCCCTCTGGGGCCAACGTCCTGACTTTC. Residues: CASSQPGQVPSGANVLTF.